This is a list of T cell receptor beta chains from one sample in a study of neurological immune-mediated disorders. TCRdb called the 5' RACE reads again in MiXCR, with one record for every CDR3 protein. The data hold tens of thousands of distinct CDR3 sequences, with 10% observed a single time. Sequencing was done on a sample of PBMCs. The receptors come from a woman aged 25 to 39 with HTLV-1-associated myelopathy (HAM/TSP). Both conserved end residues are part of each CDR3. A D gene is named only where the DNA matches it firmly. Size tells how often a clone was seen (once, few, many) or the class of an expanded clone, and some rows leave it out.

d_call clone_size j_call v_call cdr3_aa cdr3_nt
. many TRBJ1-2 TRBV5-1 CASSRDGERSNYGYTF TGCGCCAGCAGCCGGGACGGGGAACGGAGTAACTATGGCTACACCTTC
. many TRBJ1-4 TRBV29-1 CSVEDHHREDEKLFF TGCAGCGTTGAAGATCATCACAGGGAGGATGAAAAACTGTTTTTT
. many TRBJ2-1 TRBV7-9 CASSPFNEQFF TGTGCCAGCAGCCCATTCAATGAGCAGTTCTTC
. many TRBJ1-1 TRBV29-1 CSGRDGPNTEAFF TGCAGCGGTAGGGACGGGCCGAACACTGAAGCTTTCTTT
. many TRBJ1-2 TRBV5-1 CASSFTHRVDGYTF TGCGCCAGCAGCTTTACCCACAGGGTTGATGGCTACACCTTC
TRBD2 many TRBJ2-7 TRBV7-2 CASTPGLSVYEQYF TGTGCCAGCACTCCGGGACTATCCGTCTACGAGCAGTACTTC
. many TRBJ2-1 TRBV12-3/TRBV12-4 CASGPRGEHNEQFF TGTGCCAGCGGCCCCCGTGGGGAGCACAATGAGCAGTTCTTC
. . TRBJ2-1 TRBV20-1 CSARAEPTDTQFF TGCAGTGCTAGGGCGGAACCCACAGATACGCAGTTCTTC
. many TRBJ2-6 TRBV20-1 CSASSGAHSGANVLTF TGCAGTGCTAGTTCGGGGGCGCACTCTGGGGCCAACGTCCTGACTTTC
. many TRBJ2-7 TRBV20-1 CSAPILGAYEQYF TGCAGTGCTCCGATATTAGGGGCCTACGAGCAGTACTTC
. many TRBJ2-1 TRBV5-1 CASSSLVDNEQFF TGCGCCAGCAGCAGCCTGGTAGACAATGAGCAGTTCTTC
. many TRBJ2-2 TRBV19 CASSPISTGELFF TGTGCCAGTAGTCCCATAAGCACCGGGGAGCTGTTTTTT
TRBD1 many TRBJ1-2 TRBV2 CASSIQPHDRGHF TGTGCCAGCAGTATCCAGCCCCACGACAGGGGGCACTTC
TRBD2 medium-sized TRBJ2-3 TRBV5-1 CASSQGLAVPDTQYF TGCGCCAGCAGCCAGGGACTAGCGGTACCAGATACGCAGTATTTT
. many TRBJ2-1 TRBV7-2 CASSLVGRQPNEQFF TGTGCCAGCAGCTTAGTGGGGAGACAACCCAATGAGCAGTTCTTC
TRBD2 many TRBJ2-1 TRBV7-6 CASSLSGSSGGDNEQFF TGTGCCAGCAGCTTAAGCGGGAGTAGCGGGGGGGACAATGAGCAGTTCTTC
TRBD2 many TRBJ2-3 TRBV20-1 CSALAGGVTDTQYF TGCAGTGCTTTAGCGGGGGGAGTCACAGATACGCAGTATTTT
TRBD1 many TRBJ2-3 TRBV6-6 CASSSRGISTDTQYF TGTGCCAGCAGTAGCAGGGGGATCAGCACAGATACGCAGTATTTT
TRBD1 medium-sized TRBJ1-1 TRBV12-3/TRBV12-4 CASTNIYRGRVEAFF TGTGCCAGCACCAATATCTACAGGGGGCGAGTTGAAGCTTTCTTT
. many TRBJ2-2 TRBV20-1 CSARDGRGGSGELFF TGCAGTGCTAGAGATGGCAGGGGCGGGTCCGGGGAGCTGTTTTTT
. many TRBJ1-2 TRBV2 CASSEYAGNYGYTF TGTGCCAGCAGTGAATATGCCGGGAACTATGGCTACACCTTC
TRBD1 . TRBJ1-2 TRBV7-9 CASSLGTGGPHGYTF TGTGCCAGCAGCCTGGGGACAGGGGGCCCCCATGGCTACACCTTC
TRBD1 many TRBJ2-1 TRBV3-1 CASSQGQGTSNEQFF TGTGCCAGCAGCCAGGGACAGGGGACCTCCAATGAGCAGTTCTTC
. many TRBJ1-2 TRBV20-1 CSARRWRAPGYTF TGCAGTGCTCGGCGTTGGAGGGCTCCGGGCTACACCTTC